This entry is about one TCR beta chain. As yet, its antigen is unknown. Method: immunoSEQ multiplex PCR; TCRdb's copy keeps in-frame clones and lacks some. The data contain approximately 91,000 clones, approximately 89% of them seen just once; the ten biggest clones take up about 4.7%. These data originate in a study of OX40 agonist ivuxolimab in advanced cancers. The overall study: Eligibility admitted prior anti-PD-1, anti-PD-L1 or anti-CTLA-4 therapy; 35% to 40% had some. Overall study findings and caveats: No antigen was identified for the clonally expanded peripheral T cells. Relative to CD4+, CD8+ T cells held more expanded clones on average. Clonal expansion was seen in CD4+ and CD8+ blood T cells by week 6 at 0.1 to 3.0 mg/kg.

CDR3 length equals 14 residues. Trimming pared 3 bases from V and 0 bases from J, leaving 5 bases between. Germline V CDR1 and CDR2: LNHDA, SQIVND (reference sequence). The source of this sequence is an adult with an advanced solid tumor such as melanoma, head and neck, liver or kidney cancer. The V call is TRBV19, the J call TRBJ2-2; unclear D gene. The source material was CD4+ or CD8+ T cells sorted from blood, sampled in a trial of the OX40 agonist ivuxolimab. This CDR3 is CASSIIANTGELFF. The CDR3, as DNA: TGTGCCAGTAGTATTATAGCGAACACCGGGGAGCTGTTTTTT.